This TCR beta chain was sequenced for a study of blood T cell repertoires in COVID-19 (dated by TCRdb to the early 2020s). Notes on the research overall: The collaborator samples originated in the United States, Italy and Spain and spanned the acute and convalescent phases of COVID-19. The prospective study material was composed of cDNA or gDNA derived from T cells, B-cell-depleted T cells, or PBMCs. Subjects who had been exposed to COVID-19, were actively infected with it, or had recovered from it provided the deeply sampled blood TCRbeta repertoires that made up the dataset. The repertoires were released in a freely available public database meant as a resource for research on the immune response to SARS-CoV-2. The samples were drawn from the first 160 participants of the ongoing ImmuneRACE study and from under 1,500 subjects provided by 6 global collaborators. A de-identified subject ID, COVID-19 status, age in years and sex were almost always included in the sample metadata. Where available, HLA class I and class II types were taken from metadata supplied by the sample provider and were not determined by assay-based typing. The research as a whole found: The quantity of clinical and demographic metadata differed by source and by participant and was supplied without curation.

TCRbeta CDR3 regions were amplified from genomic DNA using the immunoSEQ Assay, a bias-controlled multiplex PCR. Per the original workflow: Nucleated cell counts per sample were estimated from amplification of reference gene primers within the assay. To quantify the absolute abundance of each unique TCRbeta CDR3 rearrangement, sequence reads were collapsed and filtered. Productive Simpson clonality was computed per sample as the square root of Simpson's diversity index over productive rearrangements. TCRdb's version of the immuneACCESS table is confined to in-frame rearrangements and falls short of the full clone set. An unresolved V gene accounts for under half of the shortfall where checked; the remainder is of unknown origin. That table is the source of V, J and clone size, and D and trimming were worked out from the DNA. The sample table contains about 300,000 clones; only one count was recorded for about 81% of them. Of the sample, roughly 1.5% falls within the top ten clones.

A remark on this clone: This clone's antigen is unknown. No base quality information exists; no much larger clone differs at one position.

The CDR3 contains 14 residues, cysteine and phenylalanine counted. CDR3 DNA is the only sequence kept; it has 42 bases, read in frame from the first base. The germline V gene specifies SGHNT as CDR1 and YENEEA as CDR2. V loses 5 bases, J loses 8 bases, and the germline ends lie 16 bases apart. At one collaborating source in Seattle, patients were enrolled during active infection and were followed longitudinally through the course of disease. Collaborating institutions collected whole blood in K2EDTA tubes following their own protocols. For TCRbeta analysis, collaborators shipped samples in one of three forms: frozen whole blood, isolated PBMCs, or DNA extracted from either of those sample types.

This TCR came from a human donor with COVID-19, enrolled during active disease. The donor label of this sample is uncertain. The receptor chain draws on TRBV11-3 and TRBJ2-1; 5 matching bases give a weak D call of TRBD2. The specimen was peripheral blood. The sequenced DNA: TGTGCCAGCAGCCAATTCCGGGGTTCGGATGAGCAGTTCTTC. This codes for CASSQFRGSDEQFF.